The source of this T cell receptor (beta chain) is a study of PD-1 blockade in mismatch repair-deficient tumors. Data came from immunoSEQ multiplex PCR; TCRdb stores just in-frame clones and leaves some out. The repertoire holds about 14,000 clones, with approximately 80% as singletons. Germline V gene sequence: CDR1 LNHNV, CDR2 YYDKDF (reference sequence). The CDR3 length is 14 residues. The V end was cut by 4 bases, the J end by 4 bases, with 14 bases between. For this clone: The antigen is undetermined.

Study findings and constraints: All three positive peptides came from frameshift mutations, yielding around 140 blood TCRs. Rapid post-treatment expansion, then contraction, generally preceding radiologic response, marked tumor-resident clones.

Time point here: approximately ten-day in vitro stimulation with candidate neoantigen peptide 4. Three pembrolizumab responders had their TCRs sequenced. Baseline for clone expansion was a parallel culture with no peptide. The TCR originated in an adult with mismatch repair-deficient cancer. Sequencing used cells cultured in vitro, obtained from a patient treated with pembrolizumab. V and J are TRBV15 and TRBJ2-7; possible D gene TRBD2, 6 bases. In DNA form, the CDR3 reads TGTGCCACCAGCATTCCGGGACTTCAATACGAGCAGTACTTC. Its protein is CATSIPGLQYEQYF. The variable domain in full, completed from reference TRBV15 and TRBJ2-7, reads DAMVIQNPRYQVTQFGKPVTLSCSQTLNHNVMYWYQQKSSQAPKLLFHYYDKDFNNEADTPDNFQSRRPNTSFCFLDIRSPGLGDTAMYLCATSIPGLQYEQYFGPGTRLTVT.